One and the same sample provided the 8 T cell receptor beta chains below, sequenced in a study of blood T cells in healthy people across ages. A second PCR, run for roughly 7 to 11 cycles, used a sample-barcoded 5' primer plus a J-beta primer mix. TCRdb recomputed calls from the 5' RACE reads with MiXCR, one row per CDR3 protein. Of about 1.1 million distinct CDR3 sequences in the sample, 35% to 45% are singletons; the top ten hold approximately 14%. Sequenced input: blood. The origin of the receptors is a man between 18 and 35 years old in good health.

This clonotype was detected a few times. This rearrangement joins TRBV20-1 to TRBJ1-2; TRBD1 is a possible D gene (6 bases). The CDR3 loop spans 13 amino acids. Germline CDR1 and CDR2: DFQATT and SNEGSKA (reference sequence). Between the trimmed V and J ends, which lost 0 bases and 7 bases, there was a span of 12 bases. CDR3 in amino acids: CSARDGGAGGYTF. CDR3 bases: TGCAGTGCTAGAGATGGGGGGGCGGGTGGCTACACCTTC.

This clonotype was seen a single time. The CDR3 here is CASSGCGTGNGYTF. DNA for the CDR3: TGTGCCAGCAGCGGATGTGGGACAGGGAATGGCTACACCTTC. V is TRBV4-2 and J is TRBJ1-2; TRBD1 aligns across 9 bases. V gave up 5 bases and J gave up 6 bases; unmatched junction bases: 7. The germline V gene encodes CDR1 LGHNA and CDR2 YNFKEQ. The CDR3 length is 14 residues.

The V gene is TRBV12-3 or TRBV12-4, the J gene TRBJ2-3; D remains unclear. CDR3 length: 16 residues. V was cut by 1 base and J by 4 bases, with 15 bases left in between. In nucleotides, the CDR3 is TGTGCCAGCAGTTTAGTGGCGGACGTTTACCCAGATACGCAGTATTTT. Amino acids: CASSLVADVYPDTQYF.

The gene calls are TRBV12-3 or TRBV12-4 and TRBJ2-1; TRBD2 might be the D (6 bases). Trimming removed 3 bases at V and 7 bases at J, with 16 bases between. The length of the CDR3 is 15 residues. This CDR3 is CASSLRRGARNEQFF. The CDR3 nucleotides read TGTGCCAGCAGTTTGAGGAGGGGCGCGAGAAATGAGCAGTTCTTC.

This clonotype was seen only a few times. The V and J genes are TRBV20-1 and TRBJ2-3; a weak D match, TRBD1 (7 bases). The CDR3 consists of 15 residues. V gave up 3 bases and J gave up 3 bases, with 16 bases separating them. Germline CDR1 is DFQATT and CDR2 is SNEGSKA (reference sequence). CDR3: CSASPRGRRTDTQYF. The DNA for the CDR3 is TGCAGTGCTAGTCCCAGGGGGAGGAGGACAGATACGCAGTATTTT.

Regarding this clonotype: A read error may explain this, as a much larger clone is one base away. The V and J genes are TRBV7-2 and TRBJ1-1; possibly TRBD1 for D (6 bases). Germline assignment: CDR1 SGHTA and CDR2 FQGNSA. CDR3 length: 14 residues. CDR3 residues: CAGSRTALNTEAFF. CDR3 nucleotides: TGTGCCGGCAGCCGGACAGCTTTGAACACTGAAGCTTTCTTT.

This sequence joins TRBV7-9 and TRBJ1-5; D remains ambiguous. The CDR3 covers 14 residues. Germline V gene data show CDR1 as SEHNR and CDR2 as FQNEAQ (reference sequence). Trimming removed 5 bases from V and 2 bases from J, with 10 bases in between. CDR3 DNA: TGTGCCAGCAGCGGGCATAGTGGCAATCAGCCCCAGCATTTT. The encoded protein is CASSGHSGNQPQHF.

CDR3 sequence: CASRDPDRVYSRAEAFF. CDR3 DNA sequence: TGTGCCAGCAGGGACCCGGACAGGGTATATTCTCGGGCTGAAGCTTTCTTT. V and J are TRBV2 and TRBJ1-1; 8 bases agree with TRBD1. The V gene's germline CDR1 is SNHLY and CDR2 FYNNEI. V gave up 6 bases and J gave up 6 bases; unmatched junction bases: 18. The CDR3 consists of 17 residues. The whole variable domain, filled in from reference TRBV2 and TRBJ1-1, reads EPEVTQTPSHQVTQMGQEVILRCVPISNHLYFYWYRQILGQKVEFLVSFYNNEISEKSEIFDDQFSVERPDGSNFTLKIRSTKLEDSAMYFCASRDPDRVYSRAEAFFGQGTRLTVV.